Sequencing of this T cell receptor (beta chain) was carried out in a study of T cell responses to AZD1222 COVID-19 vaccine. Sequencing was performed with immunoSEQ multiplex PCR; in TCRdb, only in-frame clones are kept and a portion is missing. The repertoire holds 70,000 to 90,000 clones, with 90% as singletons. The CDR3 is 16 residues long. Trimming stripped 7 bases from V and 4 bases from J, with 22 bases between. CDR1 MNHEY and CDR2 SMNVEV come from the germline V gene (reference sequence). This material consisted of peripheral blood, taken on day 0 of AZD1222 vaccination. This TCR came from an adult in good health. The rearrangement joins TRBV27 to TRBJ1-1, with D perhaps TRBD1 (6 bases). The CDR3: CASNIRWGAWGTEAFF. CDR3 nucleotide sequence: TGTGCCAGCAACATAAGATGGGGGGCTTGGGGCACTGAAGCTTTCTTT.